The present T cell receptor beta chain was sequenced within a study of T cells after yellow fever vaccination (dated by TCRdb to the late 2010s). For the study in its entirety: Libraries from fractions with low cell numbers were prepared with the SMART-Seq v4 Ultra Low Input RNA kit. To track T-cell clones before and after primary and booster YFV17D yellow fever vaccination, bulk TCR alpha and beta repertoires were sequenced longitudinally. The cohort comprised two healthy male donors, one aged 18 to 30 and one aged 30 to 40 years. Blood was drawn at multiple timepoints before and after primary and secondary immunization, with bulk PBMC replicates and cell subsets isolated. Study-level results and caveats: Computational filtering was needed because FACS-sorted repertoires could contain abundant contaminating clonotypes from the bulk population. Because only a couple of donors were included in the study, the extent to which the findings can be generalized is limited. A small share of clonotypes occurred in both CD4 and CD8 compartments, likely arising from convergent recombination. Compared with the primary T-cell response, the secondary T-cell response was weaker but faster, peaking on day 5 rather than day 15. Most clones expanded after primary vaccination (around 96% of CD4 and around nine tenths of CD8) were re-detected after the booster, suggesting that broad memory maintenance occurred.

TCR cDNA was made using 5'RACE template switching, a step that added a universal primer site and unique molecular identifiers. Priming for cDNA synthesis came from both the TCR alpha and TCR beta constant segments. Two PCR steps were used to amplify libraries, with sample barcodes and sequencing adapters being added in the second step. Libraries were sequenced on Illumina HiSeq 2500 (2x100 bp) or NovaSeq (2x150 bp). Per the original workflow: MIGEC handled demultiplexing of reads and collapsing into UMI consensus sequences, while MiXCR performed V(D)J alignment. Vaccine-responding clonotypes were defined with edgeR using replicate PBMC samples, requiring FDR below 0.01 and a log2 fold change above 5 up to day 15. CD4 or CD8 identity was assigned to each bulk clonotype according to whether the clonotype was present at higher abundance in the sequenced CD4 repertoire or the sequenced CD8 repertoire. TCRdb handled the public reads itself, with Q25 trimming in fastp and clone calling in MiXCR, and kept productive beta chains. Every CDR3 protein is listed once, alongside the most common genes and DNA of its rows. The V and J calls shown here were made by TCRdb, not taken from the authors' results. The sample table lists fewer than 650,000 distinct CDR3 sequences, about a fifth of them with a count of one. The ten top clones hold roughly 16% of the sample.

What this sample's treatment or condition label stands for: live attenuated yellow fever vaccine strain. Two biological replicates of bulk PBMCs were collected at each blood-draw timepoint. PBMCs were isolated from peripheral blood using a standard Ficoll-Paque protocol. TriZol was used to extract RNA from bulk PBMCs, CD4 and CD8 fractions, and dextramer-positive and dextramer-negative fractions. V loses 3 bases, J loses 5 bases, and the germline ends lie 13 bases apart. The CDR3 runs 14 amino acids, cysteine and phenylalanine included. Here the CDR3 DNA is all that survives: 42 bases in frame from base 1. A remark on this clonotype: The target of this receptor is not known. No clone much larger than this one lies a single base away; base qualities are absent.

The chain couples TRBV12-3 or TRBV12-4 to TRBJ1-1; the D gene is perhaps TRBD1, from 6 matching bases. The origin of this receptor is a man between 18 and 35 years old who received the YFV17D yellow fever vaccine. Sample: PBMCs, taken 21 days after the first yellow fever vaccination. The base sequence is TGTGCCAGCAGTTTTTTCCAGGGGCAGACTGAAGCTTTCTTT. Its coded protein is CASSFFQGQTEAFF.